This T cell receptor (beta chain) was documented in a study of shared clonotypes between healthy human individuals. Study conclusions and caveats: In a few donors, around 5% of naive CD4 clonotypes appeared in common. Non-shared clonotypes displayed generation probabilities falling below those of clonotypes present in all four donors.

Trimming removed 5 bases from V and 7 bases from J, with 18 bases in between. This CDR3 is 15 amino acids long. Germline V lookup: CDR1 MDHEN, CDR2 SYDVKM. Each subset's genomic DNA was split evenly across several immunoSEQ plates. Profiled with immunoSEQ multiplex PCR; TCRdb holds only in-frame clones, not every one. In the table there are 650,000 to 750,000 clones, about two thirds of which are singletons. Regarding this clone: Its matching antigen is unknown.

The receptor was derived from a woman aged 25 to 39 in good health. The sequencing input was memory CD4+ T cells sorted from blood. Subset in this sample: CD45RA-negative fraction. The V call is TRBV28, the J call TRBJ2-1, with D possibly being TRBD2 (8 bases). The CDR3 here is CASSVTREGANEQFF. The DNA of the CDR3 is TGTGCCAGCAGTGTGACACGGGAGGGGGCAAATGAGCAGTTCTTC.